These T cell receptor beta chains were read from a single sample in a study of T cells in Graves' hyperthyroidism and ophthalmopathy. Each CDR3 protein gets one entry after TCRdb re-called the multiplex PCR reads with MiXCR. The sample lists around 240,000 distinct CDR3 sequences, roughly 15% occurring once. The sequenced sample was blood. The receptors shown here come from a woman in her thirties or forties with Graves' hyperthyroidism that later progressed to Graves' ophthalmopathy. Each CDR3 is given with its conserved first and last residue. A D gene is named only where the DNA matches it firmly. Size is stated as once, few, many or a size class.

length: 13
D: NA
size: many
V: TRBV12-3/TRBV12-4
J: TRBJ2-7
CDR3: CASSPGTPREQYF
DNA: TGTGCCAGCAGTCCCGGGACTCCCCGGGAGCAGTACTTC

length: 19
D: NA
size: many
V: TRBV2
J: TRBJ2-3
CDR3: CASREPLQVSSRKADTQYF
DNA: TGTGCCAGCAGGGAGCCGCTACAGGTTTCCTCGCGGAAGGCAGATACGCAGTATTTT

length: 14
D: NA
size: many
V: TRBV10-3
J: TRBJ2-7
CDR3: CAISESGGGYEQYF
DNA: TGTGCCATCAGTGAGTCAGGGGGAGGCTACGAGCAGTACTTC

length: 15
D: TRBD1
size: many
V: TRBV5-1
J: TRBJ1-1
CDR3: CASQVTTGTNTEAFF
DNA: TGCGCCAGCCAAGTTACGACAGGGACCAACACTGAAGCTTTCTTT

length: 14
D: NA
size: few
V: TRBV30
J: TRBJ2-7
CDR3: CAWSVLGSSYEQYF
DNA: TGTGCCTGGAGTGTACTGGGATCCTCCTACGAGCAGTACTTC

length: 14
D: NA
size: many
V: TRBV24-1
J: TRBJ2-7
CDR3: CATSDSMSSYEQYF
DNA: TGTGCCACCAGTGATTCAATGAGCTCCTACGAGCAGTACTTC

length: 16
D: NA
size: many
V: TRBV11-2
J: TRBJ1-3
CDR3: CASSQLYRDKGNTIYF
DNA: TGTGCCAGCAGTCAACTTTACAGGGATAAAGGAAACACCATATATTTT

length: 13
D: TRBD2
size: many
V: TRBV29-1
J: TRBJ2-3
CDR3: CSVDRAGGDTQYF
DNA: TGCAGCGTTGATAGAGCGGGAGGAGATACGCAGTATTTT

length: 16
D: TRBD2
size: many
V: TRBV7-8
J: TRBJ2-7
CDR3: CASTRWREVSSYEQYF
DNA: TGTGCCAGCACCCGGTGGCGGGAGGTTAGCTCCTACGAGCAGTACTTC

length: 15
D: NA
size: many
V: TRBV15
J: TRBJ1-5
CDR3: CATSRDWGLDQPQHF
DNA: TGTGCCACCAGCAGAGATTGGGGGTTGGATCAGCCCCAGCATTTT

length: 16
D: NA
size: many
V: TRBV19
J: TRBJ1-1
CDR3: CASSIGAGRLNTEAFF
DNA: TGTGCCAGTAGTATAGGAGCAGGGAGGTTGAACACTGAAGCTTTCTTT